These 25 T cell receptor beta chains share one sample of origin, sequenced in a study of blood T cells in healthy people across ages. A second PCR of 7 to 11 cycles used a sample-barcoded 5' primer and a J-beta primer mix. TCRdb analysed the 5' RACE reads with MiXCR anew, one entry per CDR3 protein. The sample has about a million distinct CDR3 sequences, under 40% seen once. Sequencing was carried out using blood. Every receptor here comes from a man younger than 35 in good health.

The chain has TRBV12-3 or TRBV12-4 and TRBJ1-2; TRBD1 is a possible D gene (5 bases). The CDR3 is 13 amino acids. V lost 6 bases to trimming and J lost 7 bases, with 15 bases between them. CDR3 sequence (DNA): TGTGCCAGCAGCCCAGGTGGGGCGCTTGGCTACACCTTC. This encodes CASSPGGALGYTF.

The rearrangement joins TRBV7-2 to TRBJ1-3, with 7 bases identical to TRBD1. The CDR3 runs 16 residues. Germline values: CDR1 SGHTA, CDR2 FQGNSA. With 4 bases clipped from V and 6 bases from J, the junction kept 12 bases outside the gene matches. CDR3 bases: TGTGCCAGCAGCTCCCCGGGGTTTAGGGGGCAAAACACCATATATTTT. This encodes CASSSPGFRGQNTIYF.

This rearrangement joins TRBV6-1 to TRBJ2-5; D ambiguous. The J call is in doubt because the DNA end fits TRBJ2-7 better. This CDR3 region has 18 residues. CDR1 and CDR2 (germline): MNHNS, SASEGT. The CDR3 loop is CASSLPDVRPMNSYEQYF. The CDR3 DNA follows: TGTGCCAGCAGTCTCCCGGACGTTCGACCCATGAACTCCTACGAGCAGTACTTC.

This chain joins TRBV6-5 and TRBJ2-5; D unclear. Germline V gives CDR1 MNHEY, CDR2 SVGAGI. V was pared by 1 base and J by 11 bases, with 17 bases between. The CDR3 length is 14 residues. CDR3 sequence reads: CASSYLGAYNEQYF. For the CDR3, the DNA is TGTGCCAGCAGTTACTTGGGCGCCTACAATGAGCAGTACTTC.

This clonotype was detected only a few times. The DNA of the CDR3 is TGTGCCAGCAGTGGTATTGGGGGGTCGAGCTCCTACAATGAGCAGTTCTTC. This sequence encodes CASSGIGGSSSYNEQFF. The chain carries TRBV2 and TRBJ2-1; tentative D call: TRBD2 (6 bases). Germline loops: CDR1 SNHLY, CDR2 FYNNEI. The CDR3 sequence is 17 residues long. Trimming shortened V by 4 bases and J by 0 bases, and 16 bases separated the two germline ends.

The rearrangement uses TRBV12-3 or TRBV12-4 and TRBJ2-1, with 7 positions matching TRBD2. Losses at the gene ends were 5 bases for V and 7 bases for J; bases not matched to a gene: 8. This CDR3 spans 14 amino acids. The CDR3 region has the DNA TGTGCCAGCAGTCCCCAAAGAGCGGGGAATGAGCAGTTCTTC. Residues: CASSPQRAGNEQFF.

This clonotype appeared a few times. V is TRBV20-1 and J is TRBJ2-1; 13 positions agree with TRBD2. This CDR3 is built from 16 residues. V lost 4 bases, J lost 4 bases, and 7 bases stayed unmatched. CDR1 is DFQATT and CDR2 is SNEGSKA in the germline V gene (reference sequence). CDR3 sequence reads: CSANPLAGGVYNEQFF. CDR3 coding DNA: TGCAGTGCTAACCCACTAGCGGGGGGGGTTTACAATGAGCAGTTCTTC.

Comments on this clonotype: The junction and the germline gene differ at one end; a read error may be behind it. The chain uses TRBV29-1 and TRBJ1-5; D not certain. The V gene's germline CDR1 is SQVTM and CDR2 ANQGSEA. CDR3 length: 12 residues. The CDR3 here is CGVRNGNQPQHF. The CDR3 DNA is TGCGGCGTCAGGAACGGGAACCAGCCCCAGCATTTT.

The gene calls are TRBV12-3 or TRBV12-4 and TRBJ2-3; the match to TRBD1 covers 7 bases. J lost 3 bases, V lost 6 bases, and 6 bases had no gene match. The CDR3 totals 14 residues. The CDR3 DNA sequence: TGTGCCAGCAGCACAGGGGTCAGGACAGATACGCAGTATTTT. This translates into CASSTGVRTDTQYF.

The chain carries TRBV2 and TRBJ2-5, with 8 bases lining up with TRBD1. With 5 bases clipped from V and 11 bases from J, the junction kept 19 bases outside the gene matches. This CDR3 has 16 residues. Germline CDR1 and CDR2: SNHLY and FYNNEI. In DNA, the CDR3 is TGTGCCAGCAGTTTTTTTCCCGGGACAGGATACAATGAGCAGTACTTC. This sequence encodes CASSFFPGTGYNEQYF.

This clonotype was observed at least ten times. The chain is built from TRBV25-1 and TRBJ1-6; D is ambiguous. From germline, CDR1 is MGHDK and CDR2 SYGVNS. V was shortened by 0 bases and J by 6 bases, with 6 bases between the two germline ends. CDR3 length: 14 residues. CDR3 nucleotides: TGTGCCAGCAGTGAATACAACACTAATTCACCCCTCCACTTT. Residues: CASSEYNTNSPLHF.

The chain combines TRBV13 with TRBJ2-1; D might be TRBD1 (6 bases). The germline V and J ends were trimmed by 6 bases and 10 bases, with 19 bases remaining between them. CDR1 is PRHDT and CDR2 is FYEKMQ in the germline V gene (reference sequence). The CDR3 runs to 14 residues. CDR3 amino acids: CASSSGQMLYEQFF. CDR3 sequence (DNA): TGTGCCAGCAGTTCGGGACAAATGCTGTACGAGCAGTTCTTC.

The V and J genes are TRBV7-2 and TRBJ2-5; TRBD2 is a possible D gene (5 bases). The length of the CDR3 is 16 residues. CDR1 is SGHTA and CDR2 is FQGNSA in the germline V gene. V was cut by 5 bases and J by 11 bases, with 27 bases left in between. In DNA, the CDR3 is TGTGCCAGCAGCCCTGCTGCGGGCCCATCATACAATGAGCAGTACTTC. As protein: CASSPAAGPSYNEQYF.

The V call is TRBV27, the J call TRBJ2-1, with 9 bases identical to TRBD1. The germline gives CDR1 MNHEY, CDR2 SMNVEV (reference sequence). With V trimmed by 8 bases and J by 7 bases, 9 bases remained unmatched. The length of the CDR3 is 14 residues. The CDR3 sequence: CASFQDRGRNEQFF. The CDR3 coding sequence is TGTGCCAGCTTTCAGGACAGGGGAAGAAATGAGCAGTTCTTC.

This chain connects TRBV5-6 to TRBJ2-1; D remains ambiguous. The CDR3 runs to 13 residues. Germline V CDR1 and CDR2: SGHDT, YYEEEE. V was trimmed by 7 bases and J by 1 base, leaving 9 bases between them. CDR3 loop: CASGPVSYNEQFF. Written as DNA, the CDR3 is TGTGCCAGCGGTCCTGTATCCTACAATGAGCAGTTCTTC.

The rearrangement joins TRBV5-1 to TRBJ2-3; D gene ambiguous. CDR1 SGHRS and CDR2 YFSETQ come from the germline V gene. Trimming removed 3 bases at V and 2 bases at J, with 4 bases between. The CDR3 length is 12 residues. The CDR3 sequence: CASSWDTDTQYF. CDR3 sequence (DNA): TGCGCCAGCAGCTGGGACACAGATACGCAGTATTTT. Combining the CDR3 with reference TRBV5-1 and TRBJ2-3 gives the whole variable domain KAGVTQTPRYLIKTRGQQVTLSCSPISGHRSVSWYQQTPGQGLQFLFEYFSETQRNKGNFPGRFSGRQFSNSRSEMNVSTLELGDSALYLCASSWDTDTQYFGPGTRLTVL.

The chain carries TRBV3-1 and TRBJ1-1, with D maybe TRBD1 (5 bases). The CDR3 extends over 14 amino acids. Trimming pared 4 bases from V and 1 base from J, leaving 10 bases between. The germline CDR1 and CDR2 sequences are LGHDT and YNNKEL (reference sequence). The CDR3 loop reads CASSPLTENTEAFF. DNA for the CDR3: TGTGCCAGCAGCCCATTGACAGAGAACACTGAAGCTTTCTTT.

CDR3: CASSLRPSSPLHF. DNA for the CDR3: TGTGCCAGCAGTCTACGTCCCTCTTCACCCCTCCACTTT. This chain connects TRBV27 to TRBJ1-6; D not resolved. This CDR3 contains 13 residues. Germline CDR1 reads MNHEY; CDR2 reads SMNVEV (reference sequence). Trimming took off 5 bases at V and 9 bases at J, with 11 bases between the two ends.

This clonotype has only a few counts. V and J are TRBV6-6 and TRBJ1-2, with D possibly being TRBD1 (5 bases). In germline, CDR1 is MNHNY, CDR2 SVGAGI (reference sequence). Deletions cut 6 bases from V and 3 bases from J, with 11 bases between. The CDR3 totals 13 residues. The CDR3 loop is CASSAGQDYGYTF. CDR3 bases: TGTGCCAGCAGCGCAGGGCAGGACTATGGCTACACCTTC.

The gene calls are TRBV20-1 and TRBJ2-1; a weak D match, TRBD1 (5 bases). This CDR3 is 15 amino acids long. Germline V gives CDR1 DFQATT, CDR2 SNEGSKA (reference sequence). V was pared by 1 base and J by 5 bases, with 15 bases between. The CDR3 spells CSARVGSRANNEQFF. The CDR3 nucleotides are TGCAGTGCTAGAGTGGGATCCAGGGCAAACAATGAGCAGTTCTTC.

In its sample, this clonotype was seen a few times. The V and J genes are TRBV9 and TRBJ1-1; possibly TRBD1 for D (5 bases). The CDR3 runs 14 residues. CDR1 is SGDLS, CDR2 YYNGEE, per germline. The V end lost 4 bases, the J end lost 1 base, and 11 bases lay between the germline ends. This chain's CDR3 is CASSISDRNTEAFF. CDR3 DNA sequence: TGTGCCAGCAGCATCAGTGACAGGAACACTGAAGCTTTCTTT. Full variable domain (missing parts from reference TRBV9 and TRBJ1-1): DSGVTQTPKHLITATGQRVTLRCSPRSGDLSVYWYQQSLDQGLQFLIQYYNGEERAKGNILERFSAQQFPDLHSELNLSSLELGDSALYFCASSISDRNTEAFFGQGTRLTVV.

The chain links TRBV6-2 or TRBV6-3 to TRBJ2-1; TRBD2 agrees at 8 bases. This CDR3 comprises 16 residues. CDR1 MNHEY and CDR2 SVGEGT come from the germline V gene. The ends lost 2 bases at V and 10 bases at J; junction bases unmatched: 13. The CDR3 region is CASSYRGTRHSYEQFF. As DNA, the CDR3 is TGTGCCAGCAGTTACCGCGGGACTAGGCACTCCTACGAGCAGTTCTTC.

The rearrangement links TRBV6-5 to TRBJ2-7, with 7 bases matching TRBD1. The closer fit of TRBJ2-5 to the DNA end suggests the J call may be wrong. The V gene's germline CDR1 is MNHEY and CDR2 SVGAGI. The CDR3 has 14 amino acids. DNA for the CDR3: TGTGCCAGCAGTCAACAGGGGTGGGTCGAGACCCAGTACTTC. Residues: CASSQQGWVETQYF.

This clonotype occurred a few times. The CDR3 nucleotides are TGCAGTGCTAGAGAATACAGCACAGATACGCAGTATTTT. Amino acids: CSAREYSTDTQYF. The chain uses TRBV20-1 and TRBJ2-3; no firm D call. With 0 bases removed from V and 0 bases from J, the gap between germline ends came to 4 bases. The CDR3 extends over 13 amino acids. Germline lookup yields CDR1 DFQATT and CDR2 SNEGSKA (reference sequence).

This chain joins TRBV18 and TRBJ2-7, with 7 nucleotides matching TRBD1. The ends lost 3 bases at V and 7 bases at J; junction bases unmatched: 12. There are 15 residues in the CDR3. From germline, CDR1 is KGHSH and CDR2 LQKENI. CDR3: CASSPTGPSTDEQYF. CDR3 DNA sequence: TGTGCCAGCTCACCGACAGGGCCCTCAACGGATGAGCAGTACTTC.